This TCR beta chain was recovered during a study of blood T cell repertoires in COVID-19. Clones were read by immunoSEQ multiplex PCR, and TCRdb kept only the in-frame ones, dropping some. The sample records 100,000 to 150,000 clones, around four fifths being singletons. V was cut by 3 bases and J by 7 bases, with 21 bases left in between. The CDR3 spans 16 residues. Germline CDR1 is LNHDA and CDR2 is SQIVND (reference sequence). This clone has more than one count but fewer than ten. The sample was peripheral blood. The clonotype comes from a human donor in a cohort sampled during active COVID-19. The genes are TRBV19 and TRBJ1-1, with a weak D call TRBD1 (5 bases). In nucleotides, the CDR3 is TGTGCCAGTAGTATTTTGTCCGTGGGGGGGACCTTTGAAGCTTTCTTT. This sequence encodes CASSILSVGGTFEAFF.